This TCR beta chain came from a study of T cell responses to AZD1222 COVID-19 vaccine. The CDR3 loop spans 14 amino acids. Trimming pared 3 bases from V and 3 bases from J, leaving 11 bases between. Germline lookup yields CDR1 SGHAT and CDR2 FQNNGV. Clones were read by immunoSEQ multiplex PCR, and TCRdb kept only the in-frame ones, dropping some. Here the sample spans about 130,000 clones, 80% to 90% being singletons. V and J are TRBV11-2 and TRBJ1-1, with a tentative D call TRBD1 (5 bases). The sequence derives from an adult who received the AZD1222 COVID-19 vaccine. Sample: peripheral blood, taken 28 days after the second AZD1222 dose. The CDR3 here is CASSFRGGDTEAFF. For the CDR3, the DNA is TGTGCCAGCAGCTTTCGGGGGGGGGACACTGAAGCTTTCTTT.